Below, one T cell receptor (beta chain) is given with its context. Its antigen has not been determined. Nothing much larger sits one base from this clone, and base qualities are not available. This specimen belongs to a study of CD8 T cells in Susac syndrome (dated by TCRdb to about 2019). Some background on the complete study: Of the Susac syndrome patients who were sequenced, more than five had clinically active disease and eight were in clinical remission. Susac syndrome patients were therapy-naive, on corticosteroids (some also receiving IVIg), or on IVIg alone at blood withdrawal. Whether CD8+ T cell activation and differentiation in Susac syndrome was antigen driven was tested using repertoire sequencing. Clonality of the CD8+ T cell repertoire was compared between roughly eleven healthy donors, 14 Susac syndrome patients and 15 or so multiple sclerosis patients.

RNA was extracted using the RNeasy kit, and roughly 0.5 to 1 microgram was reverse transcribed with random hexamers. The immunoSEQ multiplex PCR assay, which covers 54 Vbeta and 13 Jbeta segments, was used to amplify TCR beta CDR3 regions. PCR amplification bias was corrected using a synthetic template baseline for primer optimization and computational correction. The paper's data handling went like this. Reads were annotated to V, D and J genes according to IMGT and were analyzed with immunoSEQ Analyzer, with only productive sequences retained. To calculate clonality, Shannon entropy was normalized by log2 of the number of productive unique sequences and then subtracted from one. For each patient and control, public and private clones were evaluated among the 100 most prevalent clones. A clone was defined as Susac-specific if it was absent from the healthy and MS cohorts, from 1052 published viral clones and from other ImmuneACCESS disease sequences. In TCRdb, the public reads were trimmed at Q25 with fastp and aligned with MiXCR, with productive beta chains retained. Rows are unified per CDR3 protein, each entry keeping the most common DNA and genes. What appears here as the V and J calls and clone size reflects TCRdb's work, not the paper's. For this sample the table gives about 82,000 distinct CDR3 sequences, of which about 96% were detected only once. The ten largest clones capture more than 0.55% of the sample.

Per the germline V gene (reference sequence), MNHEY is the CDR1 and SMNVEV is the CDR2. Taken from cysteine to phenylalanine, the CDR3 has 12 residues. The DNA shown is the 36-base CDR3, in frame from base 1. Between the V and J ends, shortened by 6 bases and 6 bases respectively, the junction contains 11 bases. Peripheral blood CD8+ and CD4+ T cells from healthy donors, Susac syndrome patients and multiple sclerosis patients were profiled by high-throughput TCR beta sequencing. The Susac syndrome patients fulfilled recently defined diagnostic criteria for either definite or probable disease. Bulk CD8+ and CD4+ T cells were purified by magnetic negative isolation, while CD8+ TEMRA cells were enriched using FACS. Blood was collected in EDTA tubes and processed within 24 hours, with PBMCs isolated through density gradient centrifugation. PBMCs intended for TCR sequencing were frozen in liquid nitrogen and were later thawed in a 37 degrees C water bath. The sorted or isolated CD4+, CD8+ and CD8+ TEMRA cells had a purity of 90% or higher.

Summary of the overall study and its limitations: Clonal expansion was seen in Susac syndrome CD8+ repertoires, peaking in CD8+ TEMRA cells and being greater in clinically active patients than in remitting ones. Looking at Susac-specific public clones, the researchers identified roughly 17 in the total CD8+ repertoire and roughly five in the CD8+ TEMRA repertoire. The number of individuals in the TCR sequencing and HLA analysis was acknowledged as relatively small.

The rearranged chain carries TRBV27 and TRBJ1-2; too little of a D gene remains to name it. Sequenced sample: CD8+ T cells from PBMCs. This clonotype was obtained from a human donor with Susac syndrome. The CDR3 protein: CASSGGRHGYTF. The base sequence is TGTGCCAGCAGCGGAGGCAGGCATGGCTACACCTTC.